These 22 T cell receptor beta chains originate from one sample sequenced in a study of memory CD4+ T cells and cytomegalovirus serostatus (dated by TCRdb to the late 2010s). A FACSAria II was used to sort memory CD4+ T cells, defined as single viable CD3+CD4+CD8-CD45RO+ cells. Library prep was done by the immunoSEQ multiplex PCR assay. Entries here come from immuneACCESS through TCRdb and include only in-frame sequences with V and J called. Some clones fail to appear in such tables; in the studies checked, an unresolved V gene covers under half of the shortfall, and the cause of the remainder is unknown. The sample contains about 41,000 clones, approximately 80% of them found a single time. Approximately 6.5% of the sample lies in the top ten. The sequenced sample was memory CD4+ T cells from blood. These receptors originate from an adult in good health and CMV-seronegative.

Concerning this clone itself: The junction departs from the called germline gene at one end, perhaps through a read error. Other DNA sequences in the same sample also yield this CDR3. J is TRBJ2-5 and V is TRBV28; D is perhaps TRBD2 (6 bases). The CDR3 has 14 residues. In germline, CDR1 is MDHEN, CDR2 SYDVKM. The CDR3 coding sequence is TGTGCCAGCAGTTTAGGGGGGTCCCAAGAGACTCAGTACTTC. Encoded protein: CASSLGGSQETQYF.

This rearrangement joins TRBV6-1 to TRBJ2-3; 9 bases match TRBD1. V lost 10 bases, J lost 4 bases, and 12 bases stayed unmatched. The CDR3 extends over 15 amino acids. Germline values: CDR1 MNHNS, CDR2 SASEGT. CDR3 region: CATSPGTGLSDTQYF. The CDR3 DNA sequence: TGTGCCACCTCCCCAGGGACAGGGCTTTCAGATACGCAGTATTTT.

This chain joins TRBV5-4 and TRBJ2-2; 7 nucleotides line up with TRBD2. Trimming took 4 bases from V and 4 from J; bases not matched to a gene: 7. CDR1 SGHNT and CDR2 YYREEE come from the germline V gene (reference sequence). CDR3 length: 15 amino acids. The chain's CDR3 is CASSPGTTLTGELFF. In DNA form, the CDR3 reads TGTGCCAGCAGCCCTGGGACTACCCTCACCGGGGAGCTGTTTTTT.

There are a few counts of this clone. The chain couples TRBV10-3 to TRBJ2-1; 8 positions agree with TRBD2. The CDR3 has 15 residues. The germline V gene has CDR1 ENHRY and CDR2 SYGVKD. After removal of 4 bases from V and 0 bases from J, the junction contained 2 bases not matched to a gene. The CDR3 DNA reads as TGTGCCATCAGTGTCCGGGAGGGCTCCTACAATGAGCAGTTCTTC. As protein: CAISVREGSYNEQFF.

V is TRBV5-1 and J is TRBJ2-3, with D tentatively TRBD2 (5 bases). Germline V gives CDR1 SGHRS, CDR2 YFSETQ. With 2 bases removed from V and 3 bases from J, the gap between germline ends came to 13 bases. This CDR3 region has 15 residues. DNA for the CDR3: TGCGCCAGCAGCTTATTACTCCGGGAAACAGATACGCAGTATTTT. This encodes CASSLLLRETDTQYF.

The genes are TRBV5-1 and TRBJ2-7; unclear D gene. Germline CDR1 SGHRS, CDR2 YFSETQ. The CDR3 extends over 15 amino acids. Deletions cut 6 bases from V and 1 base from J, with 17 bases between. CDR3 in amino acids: CASTDPQYQSYEQYF. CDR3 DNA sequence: TGCGCCAGCACCGACCCTCAATATCAATCCTACGAGCAGTACTTC.

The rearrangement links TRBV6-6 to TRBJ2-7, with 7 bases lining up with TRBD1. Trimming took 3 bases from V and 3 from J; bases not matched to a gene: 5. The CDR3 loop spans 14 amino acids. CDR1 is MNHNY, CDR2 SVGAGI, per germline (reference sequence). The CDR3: CASSYLDRDYEQYF. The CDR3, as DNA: TGTGCCAGCAGTTATCTTGACAGGGACTACGAGCAGTACTTC.

The CDR3 region is CAWSPRVAAGNTIYF. For the CDR3, the DNA is TGTGCCTGGAGTCCCAGGGTCGCGGCTGGAAACACCATATATTTT. J is TRBJ1-3 and V is TRBV30; tentative D call: TRBD1 (5 bases). The CDR3 is 15 amino acids. Germline V gene sequence: CDR1 GTSNPN, CDR2 SVGIG (reference sequence). Deletions cut 2 bases from V and 2 bases from J, with 13 bases between. Using reference TRBV30 and TRBJ1-3 for the parts outside the CDR3, the full variable domain is SQTIHQWPATLVQPVGSPLSLECTVEGTSNPNLYWYRQAAGRGLQLLFYSVGIGQISSEVPQNLSASRPQDRQFILSSKKLLLSDSGFYLCAWSPRVAAGNTIYFGEGSWLTVV.

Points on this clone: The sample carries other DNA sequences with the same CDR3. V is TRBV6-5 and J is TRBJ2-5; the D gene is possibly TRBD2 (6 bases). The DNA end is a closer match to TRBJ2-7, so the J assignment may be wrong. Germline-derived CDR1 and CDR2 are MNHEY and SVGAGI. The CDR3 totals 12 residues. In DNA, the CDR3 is TGTGCCAGCAGGGGAGGAGGCTACGAGCAGTACTTC. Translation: CASRGGGYEQYF.

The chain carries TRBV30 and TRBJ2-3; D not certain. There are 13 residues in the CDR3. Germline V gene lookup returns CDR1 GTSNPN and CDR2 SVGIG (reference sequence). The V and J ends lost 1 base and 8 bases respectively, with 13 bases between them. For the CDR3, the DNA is TGTGCCTGGAGTGCATTAGGGTCTGCTACGCAGTATTTT. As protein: CAWSALGSATQYF.

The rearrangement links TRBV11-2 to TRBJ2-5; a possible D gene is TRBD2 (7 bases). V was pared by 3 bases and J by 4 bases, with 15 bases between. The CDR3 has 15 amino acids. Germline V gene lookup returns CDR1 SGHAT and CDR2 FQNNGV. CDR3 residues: CASSLSLGGGETQYF. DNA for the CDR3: TGTGCCAGCAGCTTGAGTTTGGGAGGGGGAGAGACCCAGTACTTC.

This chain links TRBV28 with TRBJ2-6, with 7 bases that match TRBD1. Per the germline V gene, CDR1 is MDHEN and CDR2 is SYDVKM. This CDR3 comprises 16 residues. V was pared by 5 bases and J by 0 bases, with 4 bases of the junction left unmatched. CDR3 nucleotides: TGTGCCAGCAGTAGGACAGGACCCTCTGGGGCCAACGTCCTGACTTTC. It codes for CASSRTGPSGANVLTF.

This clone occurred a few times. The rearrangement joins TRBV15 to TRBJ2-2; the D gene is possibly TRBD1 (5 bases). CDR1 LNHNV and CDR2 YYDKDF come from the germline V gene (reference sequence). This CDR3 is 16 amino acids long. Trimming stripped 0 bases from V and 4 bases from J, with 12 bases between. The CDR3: CATSRDIGQGTGELFF. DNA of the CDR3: TGTGCCACCAGCAGAGATATTGGCCAGGGCACCGGGGAGCTGTTTTTT. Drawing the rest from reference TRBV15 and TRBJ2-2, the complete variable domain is DAMVIQNPRYQVTQFGKPVTLSCSQTLNHNVMYWYQQKSSQAPKLLFHYYDKDFNNEADTPDNFQSRRPNTSFCFLDIRSPGLGDTAMYLCATSRDIGQGTGELFFGEGSRLTVL.

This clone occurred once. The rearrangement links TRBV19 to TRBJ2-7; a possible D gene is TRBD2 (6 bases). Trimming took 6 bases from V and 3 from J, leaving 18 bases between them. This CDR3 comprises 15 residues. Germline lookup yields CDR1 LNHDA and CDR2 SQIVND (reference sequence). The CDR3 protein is CASSTRDGGIYEQYF. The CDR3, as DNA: TGTGCCAGTAGCACGAGAGACGGAGGGATCTACGAGCAGTACTTC.

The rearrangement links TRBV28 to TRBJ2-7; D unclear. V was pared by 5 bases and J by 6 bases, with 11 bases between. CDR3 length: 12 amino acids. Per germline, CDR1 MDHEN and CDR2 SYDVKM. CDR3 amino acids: CASSTPASEQYF. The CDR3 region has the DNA TGTGCCAGCAGTACCCCGGCTAGCGAGCAGTACTTC.

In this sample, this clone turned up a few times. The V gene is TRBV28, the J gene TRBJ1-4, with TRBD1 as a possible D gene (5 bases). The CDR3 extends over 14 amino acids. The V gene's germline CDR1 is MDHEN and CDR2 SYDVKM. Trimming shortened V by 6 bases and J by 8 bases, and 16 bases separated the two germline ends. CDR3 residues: CASRALGGDEKLFF. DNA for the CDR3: TGTGCCAGCAGGGCACTGGGGGGTGACGAAAAACTGTTTTTT.

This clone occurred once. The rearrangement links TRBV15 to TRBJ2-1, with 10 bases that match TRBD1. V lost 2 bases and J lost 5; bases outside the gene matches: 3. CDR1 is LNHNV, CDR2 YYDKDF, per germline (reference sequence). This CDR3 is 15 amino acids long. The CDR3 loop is CATSRRDRGHNEQFF. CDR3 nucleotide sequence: TGTGCCACCAGCAGAAGGGACAGGGGACACAATGAGCAGTTCTTC.

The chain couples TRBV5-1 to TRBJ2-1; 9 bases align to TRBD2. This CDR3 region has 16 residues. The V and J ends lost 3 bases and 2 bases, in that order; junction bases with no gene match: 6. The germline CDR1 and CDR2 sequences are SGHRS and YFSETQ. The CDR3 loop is CASSSSSGTAYNEQFF. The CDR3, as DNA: TGCGCCAGCAGCTCCTCTAGCGGGACAGCCTACAATGAGCAGTTCTTC.

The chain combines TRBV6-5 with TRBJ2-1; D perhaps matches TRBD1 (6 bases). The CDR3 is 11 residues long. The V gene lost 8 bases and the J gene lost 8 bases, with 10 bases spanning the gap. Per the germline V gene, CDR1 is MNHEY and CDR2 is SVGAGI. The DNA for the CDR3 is TGTGCCAGCTCCAGGGGATATGAGCAGTTCTTC. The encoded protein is CASSRGYEQFF.

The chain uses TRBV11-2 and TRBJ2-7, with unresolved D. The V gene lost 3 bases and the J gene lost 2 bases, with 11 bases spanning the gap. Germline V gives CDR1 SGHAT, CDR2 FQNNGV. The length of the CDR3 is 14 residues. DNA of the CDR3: TGTGCCAGCAGCTTCCGGATTGGCACCTACGAGCAGTACTTC. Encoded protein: CASSFRIGTYEQYF.

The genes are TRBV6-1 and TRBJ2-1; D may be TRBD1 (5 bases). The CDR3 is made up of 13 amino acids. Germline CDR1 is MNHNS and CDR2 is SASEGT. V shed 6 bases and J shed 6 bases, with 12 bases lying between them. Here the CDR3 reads CASRGAGSNEQFF. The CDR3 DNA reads TGTGCCAGCAGAGGGGCTGGGTCCAATGAGCAGTTCTTC.

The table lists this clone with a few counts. As DNA, the CDR3 is TGTGCCAGCAGCTTAGGCTTTGGTGGCGGATACTCCTACAATGAGCAGTTCTTC. This sequence encodes CASSLGFGGGYSYNEQFF. The rearrangement links TRBV7-2 to TRBJ2-1, with D uncertain. Trimming cost V 1 base and J 0 bases, with 16 bases left between them. The CDR3 has 18 amino acids. The germline V gene encodes CDR1 SGHTA and CDR2 FQGNSA. The full variable domain, completed using reference TRBV7-2 and TRBJ2-1, is GAGVSQSPSNKVTEKGKDVELRCDPISGHTALYWYRQSLGQGLEFLIYFQGNSAPDKSGLPSDRFSAERTGGSVSTLTIQRTQQEDSAVYLCASSLGFGGGYSYNEQFFGPGTRLTVL.